These T cell receptor beta chains were read from a single sample in a study of prognosis after radiotherapy for stage I lung cancer. TCRdb re-called the multiplex PCR reads with MiXCR, one entry per CDR3 protein. The sample consists of around 27,000 distinct CDR3 sequences, about a third of them appearing once. This material consisted of PBMCs, taken before or after stereotactic body radiation therapy (not recorded which). All receptors derive from a donor of 50 years or more with non-small cell lung cancer. Each CDR3 is given with its conserved first and last residue. Fields, in order: J gene, V gene, clone size, D gene, CDR3 protein, CDR3 DNA. The D gene is left open where the match is weak. Where a row states a size, it is once, few, many or the class of an expanded clone; other rows omit it.

TRBJ1-2 TRBV7-2 - TRBD1 CASSRTGPNGYTF TGTGCCAGCAGCAGGACAGGTCCGAATGGCTACACCTTC
TRBJ2-1 TRBV19 medium-sized TRBD2 CASSSMSGSYNEQFF TGTGCCAGTAGTAGTATGAGCGGGAGCTACAATGAGCAGTTCTTC
TRBJ1-2 TRBV20-1 many - CSARDFGGHRSINYGYTF TGCAGTGCTAGAGATTTCGGGGGACATAGATCTATTAACTATGGCTACACCTTC
TRBJ2-7 TRBV7-9 many TRBD1 CASSGTGLYEQYF TGTGCCAGCAGCGGGACAGGGCTCTACGAGCAGTACTTC
TRBJ2-3 TRBV7-2 many TRBD1 CASSLPDRAVGTDTQYF TGTGCCAGCAGCTTGCCGGACAGGGCCGTGGGCACAGATACGCAGTATTTT
TRBJ1-1 TRBV28 many TRBD1 CASSLSRDRRTEAFF TGTGCCAGCAGTTTGTCCCGGGACAGACGGACTGAAGCTTTCTTT
TRBJ2-3 TRBV11-1 many - CASSLAGAGAGTDTQYF TGTGCCAGCAGCTTAGCGGGGGCGGGTGCGGGCACAGATACGCAGTATTTT
TRBJ2-7 TRBV29-1 few - CSIRGSYEQYF TGCAGCATCAGAGGCTCCTACGAGCAGTACTTC
TRBJ1-1 TRBV28 many TRBD1 CASRGQGAGTEAFF TGTGCCAGCAGGGGGCAGGGGGCGGGCACTGAAGCTTTCTTT
TRBJ2-1 TRBV7-6 many TRBD2 CASSVFLAGGPHNEQFF TGTGCCAGCAGCGTTTTTCTAGCGGGAGGGCCCCACAATGAGCAGTTCTTC
TRBJ1-2 TRBV19 many - CASRRQSGYTF TGTGCCAGTCGGAGACAGTCTGGCTACACCTTC
TRBJ1-5 TRBV12-3/TRBV12-4 many - CASSLKGGQPQHF TGTGCCAGCAGTTTAAAGGGGGGCCAGCCCCAGCATTTT
TRBJ2-5 TRBV20-1 many TRBD2 CSARDHLAGLETQYF TGCAGTGCTAGAGATCATCTAGCGGGGCTGGAGACCCAGTACTTC
TRBJ1-2 TRBV30 many - CAWHFGQTYGYTF TGTGCCTGGCACTTCGGACAGACTTATGGCTACACCTTC
TRBJ2-7 TRBV20-1 - TRBD2 CSARDALAGGSEQYF TGCAGTGCTAGAGACGCACTAGCGGGAGGATCTGAGCAGTACTTC
TRBJ1-1 TRBV5-1 many - CASSLSNLNTEAFF TGCGCCAGCAGCTTATCTAACCTGAACACTGAAGCTTTCTTT
TRBJ2-2 TRBV2 many - CASSVLPLNTGELFF TGTGCCAGCAGTGTTTTACCCCTGAACACCGGGGAGCTGTTTTTT
TRBJ2-7 TRBV12-3/TRBV12-4 - - CASSSDWSYYEQYF TGTGCCAGCAGTTCGGACTGGTCATACTACGAGCAGTACTTC
TRBJ1-1 TRBV6-1 many TRBD1 CASRQIDRATEAFF TGTGCCAGCAGACAAATTGACAGGGCTACTGAAGCTTTCTTT
TRBJ2-1 TRBV4-2 many TRBD2 CASSQVGVAGGPGKQFF TGTGCCAGCAGCCAAGTGGGAGTAGCGGGAGGGCCCGGCAAGCAGTTCTTC
TRBJ2-7 TRBV30 many - CAWSVAYEQYF TGTGCCTGGAGTGTAGCTTACGAGCAGTACTTC
TRBJ2-5 TRBV6-1 many - CASSQVQETQYF TGTGCCAGCAGTCAGGTCCAGGAGACCCAGTACTTC
TRBJ1-5 TRBV4-1 - - CASSQDVRGDTQQQPQHF TGCGCCAGCAGCCAAGATGTCCGGGGCGACACCCAACAACAGCCCCAGCATTTT
TRBJ1-3 TRBV5-1 many - CASSSGYSGNTIYF TGCGCCAGCAGCTCGGGTTACTCTGGAAACACCATATATTTT
TRBJ2-3 TRBV28 many - CASSYDRTSSTDTQYF TGTGCCAGCAGTTATGATCGAACCAGTAGCACAGATACGCAGTATTTT
TRBJ1-2 TRBV30 medium-sized - CAWSPGAYGYTF TGTGCCTGGAGTCCAGGCGCCTATGGCTACACCTTC
TRBJ2-2 TRBV6-2/TRBV6-3 many - CASSRRVRTGELFF TGTGCCAGCAGTCGAAGGGTTCGGACCGGGGAGCTGTTTTTT
TRBJ2-1 TRBV6-1 many TRBD2 CASRDTSGGYNEQFF TGTGCCAGCAGGGATACTAGCGGGGGGTACAATGAGCAGTTCTTC
TRBJ2-1 TRBV6-2/TRBV6-3 once - CASSYARSSYNDQFF TGTGCCAGCAGTTACGCGAGAAGCTCCTACAATGACCAGTTCTTC
TRBJ2-7 TRBV19 many TRBD2 CASSEAGVGAYEQYF TGTGCCAGTAGCGAAGCGGGAGTCGGGGCCTACGAGCAGTACTTC
TRBJ1-6 TRBV2 many - CASSPRYRRGSPLHF TGTGCCAGCAGTCCACGCTACCGGCGGGGTTCACCCCTCCACTTT